Given below is one T cell receptor (beta chain) in context. As processed by the authors: Estimation of nucleated cell counts was performed using reference gene primer amplification. Generated by immunoSEQ multiplex PCR, the TCRdb table keeps only in-frame clones and is missing some. The D gene and trimming were derived from the DNA, and the V and J assignments and clone size from that table. This sample carries 250,000 to 300,000 clones, 70% to 90% of them seen once, and the ten largest clones take over 9.5%. The data were taken from a study of blood T cell repertoires in COVID-19. CDR3 length equals 14 residues. Deletions cut 1 base from V and 2 bases from J, with 9 bases between. Germline assignment: CDR1 SGHTA and CDR2 FQGNSA.

Input material: peripheral blood. The TCR originated in a woman aged 25 to 39 with COVID-19, enrolled during active disease. The chain couples TRBV7-2 to TRBJ2-7, with D maybe TRBD1 (5 bases). CDR3 nucleotides: TGTGCCAGCAGCTTAGACTGGACAACCTACGAGCAGTACTTC. Translated, it gives CASSLDWTTYEQYF.